This TCR beta chain was identified in a study of blood T cell repertoires in COVID-19. Overall study context: From T cells, B-cell-depleted T cells, or PBMCs came the material, which was cDNA or gDNA.

Germline CDR1 is MNHEY and CDR2 is SMNVEV (reference sequence). The CDR3 is 14 amino acids. Trimming took 10 bases from V and 3 from J; bases not matched to a gene: 7. Individuals drawn from 24 US areas were about 18 to 89 years old. Cohort placement rested on clinical history that participants reported themselves. This clone was seen only once. Original handling: It was from reference gene primer amplification that nucleated cell counts were estimated. Assay used: immunoSEQ multiplex PCR; TCRdb lists only in-frame clones, some missing. The DNA gave D and trimming, while V, J and clone size come from that table. The sample carries approximately 200,000 clones, roughly 83% recorded once.

Sequencing was done on a sample of PBMCs or T cells enriched from blood (not recorded which). The origin of this receptor is a middle-aged woman with acute COVID-19. V and J are TRBV27 and TRBJ2-1, with 9 bases aligning to TRBD1. The CDR3 protein is CATSGDRDYNEQFF. The CDR3 DNA follows: TGTGCCACCAGCGGGGACAGGGACTACAATGAGCAGTTCTTC.